The 4 T cell receptor beta chains below all came from one sample that was sequenced in a study of T cells in Graves' hyperthyroidism and ophthalmopathy. Template material for amplifying TCR beta CDR3 regions consisted of RNA transcripts. First-round RT-PCR with HTBI primers amplified the TCR CDR3 region. TCRdb re-called the multiplex PCR reads through MiXCR, storing one row per CDR3 protein. The table has 550,000 to 800,000 distinct CDR3 sequences, 17% seen once; the top ten hold 15% to 19%. The sequenced material came from blood. These receptors originate from a man between 45 and 60 years old with Graves' hyperthyroidism.

The chain carries TRBV6-2 or TRBV6-3 and TRBJ2-3; D is ambiguous. Germline V lookup: CDR1 MNHEY, CDR2 SVGEGT. The length of the CDR3 is 16 residues. V lost 0 bases and J lost 4, with 14 bases in between. The DNA for the CDR3 is TGTGCCAGCAGTTACTCGATTGGCGGCTCGGCAGATACGCAGTATTTT. Its translation is CASSYSIGGSADTQYF.

This clonotype has only a few counts. The chain employs TRBV6-5 and TRBJ2-1; 10 nucleotides align to TRBD1. The CDR3 is 16 amino acids. CDR1 and CDR2 (germline): MNHEY, SVGAGI. V gave up 0 bases and J gave up 7 bases; unmatched junction bases: 6. DNA of the CDR3: TGTGCCAGCAGTTACTCGGGGAGGACAGGGGGGAATGAGCAGTTCTTC. This encodes CASSYSGRTGGNEQFF.

The chain joins TRBV20-1 to TRBJ1-1; D is unclear. The germline CDR1 and CDR2 sequences are DFQATT and SNEGSKA (reference sequence). Trimming took off 0 bases at V and 0 bases at J, with 8 bases between the two ends. The CDR3 has 14 residues. In nucleotides, the CDR3 is TGCAGTGCTAGAGAGGGCGGCATGAACACTGAAGCTTTCTTT. The encoded protein is CSAREGGMNTEAFF.

A few counts support this clonotype. CDR3 sequence reads: CASSSLRPGQGATGELFF. The DNA of the CDR3 is TGTGCCAGCAGCTCACTGAGGCCAGGACAGGGTGCGACCGGGGAGCTGTTTTTT. The chain has TRBV7-6 and TRBJ2-2, with TRBD1 matching 8 bases. Unmatched junction bases numbered 15, after V lost 4 bases and J lost 5 bases. Germline CDR1 SGHVS, CDR2 FNYEAQ. The CDR3 is 18 residues long.